The 30 T cell receptor beta chains below were found in one sample sequenced in a study of CD8 T cells in ankylosing spondylitis listed by TCRdb under 2017. The antigens these receptors bind are not known. Library preparation employed 5' RACE. Sequencing was carried out with an Illumina HiSeq 2500. TCRdb trimmed the raw reads at Q25, called clones with MiXCR and kept productive beta chains. Rows are combined by CDR3 protein, so each entry shows the most common genes and DNA. Recorded for this sample are roughly 700,000 distinct CDR3 sequences; over 15% of them occurred a single time. 15% to 20% of the sample is in the top ten clones. Summary of the overall study and its limitations: A TCR beta motif made up of several highly homologous amino acid variants appeared to be characteristic of blood from ankylosing spondylitis patients.

Sequenced sample: blood, either unsorted or a sorted T cell fraction (not recorded which). The source is a male donor with ankylosing spondylitis.

This rearrangement joins TRBV5-1 to TRBJ2-7, with 8 bases fitting TRBD1. J gave up 5 bases and V 0 bases, and 4 bases lay outside the gene matches. Germline CDR1 and CDR2: SGHRS and YFSETQ. The CDR3 contains 14 residues. This CDR3 reads CASSLAGQGDEQYF. In DNA, the CDR3 is TGCGCCAGCAGCTTGGCCGGACAGGGAGACGAGCAGTACTTC.

This clonotype has a handful of counts. The V and J genes are TRBV4-1 and TRBJ1-4, with 11 bases matching TRBD1. The ends lost 0 bases at V and 11 bases at J; junction bases unmatched: 8. CDR1 and CDR2 (germline): MGHRA, YSYEKL. The CDR3 has 16 amino acids. CDR3 in amino acids: CASSQDETGQGGKLFF. CDR3 DNA sequence: TGCGCCAGCAGCCAAGATGAGACGGGACAGGGGGGTAAACTGTTTTTT.

This clonotype was observed a handful of times. V is TRBV12-5 and J is TRBJ2-3; no clear D gene. V shed 4 bases and J shed 2 bases, with 7 bases lying between them. The CDR3 sequence is 13 residues long. Germline V gene lookup returns CDR1 LGHNT and CDR2 FRNRAP. The CDR3, as DNA: TGTGCTAGTGGTTCATGGAACACAGATACGCAGTATTTT. This codes for CASGSWNTDTQYF.

The sample holds a few counts of this clonotype. The genes are TRBV6-4 and TRBJ2-3, with 8 bases matching TRBD2. Germline V gives CDR1 MRHNA, CDR2 SNTAGT. The CDR3 is 15 residues long. V trimming: 2 bases; J trimming: 2 bases; junction bases outside the gene matches: 3. The CDR3 DNA reads TGTGCCAGCAGTGACGCGGGGGGCTTCACAGATACGCAGTATTTT. It yields the protein CASSDAGGFTDTQYF.

This clonotype was observed a few times. The chain uses TRBV7-2 and TRBJ2-5; 9 nucleotides match TRBD1. Trimming at V came to 6 bases and at J to 1 base, leaving 3 bases not matched to a gene. The CDR3 consists of 14 residues. The V gene's germline CDR1 is SGHTA and CDR2 FQGNSA. This CDR3 is CASRPGQGQETQYF. For the CDR3, the DNA is TGTGCCAGCAGGCCGGGACAGGGCCAAGAGACCCAGTACTTC. Full variable domain (outside the CDR3, taken from reference TRBV7-2 and TRBJ2-5): GAGVSQSPSNKVTEKGKDVELRCDPISGHTALYWYRQSLGQGLEFLIYFQGNSAPDKSGLPSDRFSAERTGGSVSTLTIQRTQQEDSAVYLCASRPGQGQETQYFGPGTRLLVL.

In this sample, this clonotype turned up a few times. The chain links TRBV5-4 to TRBJ2-2; D possibly matches TRBD1 or TRBD2 (5 bases each). With 3 bases removed from V and 4 bases from J, the gap between germline ends came to 13 bases. The CDR3 extends over 15 amino acids. Germline V CDR1 and CDR2: SGHNT, YYREEE (reference sequence). The CDR3 spells CASSSSVGGTGELFF. CDR3 DNA sequence: TGTGCCAGCAGCTCGTCGGTTGGGGGCACCGGGGAGCTGTTTTTT.

V is TRBV4-3 and J is TRBJ2-3; 10 nucleotides agree with TRBD1. This CDR3 has 16 residues. Germline V CDR1 and CDR2: LGHNA, YSLEER. V lost 1 base to trimming and J lost 4 bases; unmatched junction nucleotides: 5. CDR3 in DNA: TGCGCCAGCAGCCAAGTTGACAGGGGGCTCGCAGATACGCAGTATTTT. It encodes CASSQVDRGLADTQYF.

This clonotype was counted between two and nine times. The chain carries TRBV6-2 or TRBV6-3 and TRBJ2-7, with 8 positions matching TRBD2. Germline V gene sequence: CDR1 MNHEY, CDR2 SVGEGT. V lost 3 bases and J lost 0; bases outside the gene matches: 4. The CDR3 has 15 residues. CDR3 DNA: TGTGCCAGCAGTTATTCCGGGACTAGCTCCTACGAGCAGTACTTC. Translation: CASSYSGTSSYEQYF.

J is TRBJ2-7 and V is TRBV12-3 or TRBV12-4, with D unclear. This CDR3 spans 14 amino acids. Trimming removed 6 bases from V and 4 bases from J, with 16 bases in between. The CDR3 coding sequence is TGTGCCAGCAGCCCCGGAGAGAGAAATTACGAGCAGTACTTC. Protein sequence: CASSPGERNYEQYF.

This clonotype was detected a few times. The V gene is TRBV12-3 or TRBV12-4, the J gene TRBJ2-7; D is perhaps TRBD1 (5 bases). The CDR3 extends over 13 amino acids. Deletions cut 5 bases from V and 2 bases from J, with 10 bases between. In DNA form, the CDR3 reads TGTGCCAGCAGTCGTTTCAGGGCCTACGAGCAGTACTTC. Amino acids: CASSRFRAYEQYF.

The J gene is TRBJ2-1, the V gene TRBV20-1; 11 positions match TRBD2. Unmatched junction bases numbered 2, after V lost 3 bases and J lost 4 bases. CDR1 and CDR2 (germline): DFQATT, SNEGSKA (reference sequence). The CDR3 extends over 14 amino acids. In DNA form, the CDR3 reads TGCAGTGCTAGGACTAGCGGGAAATACAATGAGCAGTTCTTC. Translated, it gives CSARTSGKYNEQFF.

This rearrangement joins TRBV12-3 or TRBV12-4 to TRBJ2-1; no clear D. Trimming removed 5 bases at V and 6 bases at J, with 8 bases between. The CDR3 loop spans 12 amino acids. DNA for the CDR3: TGTGCCAGCAGTCGCTTATCCAATGAGCAGTTCTTC. Protein product: CASSRLSNEQFF.

This clonotype came up a few times. J is TRBJ1-1 and V is TRBV19; D not certain. The CDR3 is made up of 13 amino acids. Germline V gene lookup returns CDR1 LNHDA and CDR2 SQIVND (reference sequence). V lost 3 bases, J lost 0 bases, and 5 bases lay in between. The CDR3 DNA reads as TGTGCCAGTAGTATTGCAATGAACACTGAAGCTTTCTTT. It yields the protein CASSIAMNTEAFF.

In its sample, this clonotype was seen many times. CDR3 in DNA: TGTGCCAGCAGCCCCTTAGCGGGGGGAAGGAAGAATGAGCAGTTCTTC. Translating gives CASSPLAGGRKNEQFF. V gene TRBV14 combines with J gene TRBJ2-1; TRBD2 aligns across 10 bases. CDR1 and CDR2 (germline): SGHDN, FVKESK. The V and J ends lost 4 bases and 7 bases, in that order; junction bases with no gene match: 10. This CDR3 is 16 amino acids long. The full variable domain, rest sourced from reference TRBV14 and TRBJ2-1, is EAGVTQFPSHSVIEKGQTVTLRCDPISGHDNLYWYRRVMGKEIKFLLHFVKESKQDESGMPNNRFLAERTGGTYSTLKVQPAELEDSGVYFCASSPLAGGRKNEQFFGPGTRLTVL.

The J gene is TRBJ1-1, the V gene TRBV5-1, with D tentatively TRBD1 (5 bases). CDR1 and CDR2 (germline): SGHRS, YFSETQ. The ends were cut back, 1 base at V and 4 bases at J, with 11 bases in the middle. This CDR3 region has 14 residues. The CDR3 is CASSLWGLGTEAFF. CDR3 DNA sequence: TGCGCCAGCAGCTTGTGGGGACTGGGCACTGAAGCTTTCTTT.

This clonotype has only a few counts. The chain joins TRBV20-1 to TRBJ1-1, with a weak D call TRBD1 (5 bases). The CDR3 is made up of 14 amino acids. Germline loops: CDR1 DFQATT, CDR2 SNEGSKA (reference sequence). V dropped 6 bases and J dropped 5 bases, with 19 bases sitting between them. The CDR3 sequence: CSAARDGRWTEAFF. The CDR3 region has the DNA TGCAGTGCCGCCAGGGACGGCCGGTGGACTGAAGCTTTCTTT.

The CDR3 spells CASSLMVAAGELFF. CDR3 nucleotides: TGTGCCAGCAGCTTAATGGTTGCGGCCGGGGAGCTGTTTTTT. The chain combines TRBV7-3 with TRBJ2-2; D uncertain. Trimming cost V 1 base and J 6 bases, with 9 bases left between them. The CDR3 is 14 residues long. CDR1 is SGHTA, CDR2 FQGTGA, per germline.

This clonotype showed up many times. The genes are TRBV12-3 or TRBV12-4 and TRBJ1-1; maybe TRBD1 (6 bases). V lost 5 bases, J lost 0 bases, and 19 bases lay in between. The CDR3 covers 17 residues. The CDR3 DNA follows: TGTGCCAGCAGTCGAAAGACAGGCGGTAACCTGAACACTGAAGCTTTCTTT. Amino acids: CASSRKTGGNLNTEAFF.

This clonotype was seen many times. V and J are TRBV18 and TRBJ1-2; D gene unclear. CDR1 is KGHSH and CDR2 is LQKENI in the germline V gene. The V end lost 8 bases, the J end lost 1 base, and 11 bases lay between the germline ends. This CDR3 is 13 amino acids long. The CDR3 spells CASSPGSNYGYTF. CDR3 sequence (DNA): TGTGCCAGCAGCCCAGGCAGTAACTATGGCTACACCTTC. The whole variable domain, remainder taken from reference TRBV18 and TRBJ1-2, is NAGVMQNPRHLVRRRGQEARLRCSPMKGHSHVYWYRQLPEEGLKFMVYLQKENIIDESGMPKERFSAEFPKEGPSILRIQQVVRGDSAAYFCASSPGSNYGYTFGSGTRLTVV.

The chain carries TRBV5-6 and TRBJ2-3; possibly TRBD1 for D (5 bases). CDR3 length equals 13 residues. The germline V and J ends were trimmed by 4 bases and 3 bases, with 9 bases remaining between them. Germline V gene lookup returns CDR1 SGHDT and CDR2 YYEEEE. The CDR3 loop reads CASSQKGTDTQYF. The CDR3 DNA reads TGTGCCAGCAGCCAGAAGGGGACAGATACGCAGTATTTT.

This clonotype was counted between two and nine times. V gene TRBV12-3 or TRBV12-4 combines with J gene TRBJ2-2; D not resolved. CDR3 size: 16 residues. The germline V and J ends were trimmed by 6 bases and 0 bases, with 14 bases remaining between them. The CDR3 here is CASRNSMGSNTGELFF. The DNA for the CDR3 is TGTGCCAGCAGGAACTCTATGGGATCGAACACCGGGGAGCTGTTTTTT.

This clonotype came up a few times. The chain couples TRBV5-1 to TRBJ2-3; weak D call: TRBD1 (6 bases). Germline CDR1 is SGHRS and CDR2 is YFSETQ. V lost 4 bases, J lost 4 bases, and 13 bases lay in between. The CDR3 is made up of 14 amino acids. The CDR3 DNA follows: TGCGCCAGCAGCCTGAGACAGGCCTCAGATACGCAGTATTTT. Its protein is CASSLRQASDTQYF.

This clonotype appeared a few times. The chain uses TRBV10-3 and TRBJ2-1, with D tentatively TRBD1 (5 bases). This CDR3 spans 16 amino acids. The V and J ends lost 1 base and 2 bases respectively, with 12 bases between them. CDR1 ENHRY and CDR2 SYGVKD come from the germline V gene. The chain's CDR3 is CAISEFTATAYNEQFF. For the CDR3, the DNA is TGTGCCATCAGTGAGTTTACGGCGACAGCCTACAATGAGCAGTTCTTC.

This clonotype has more than one count but fewer than ten. The gene calls are TRBV20-1 and TRBJ1-1; perhaps TRBD1 as D (6 bases). This CDR3 spans 13 amino acids. CDR1 is DFQATT and CDR2 is SNEGSKA in the germline V gene (reference sequence). V lost 6 bases and J lost 5, with 16 bases in between. CDR3 region: CSALGGRETEAFF. The DNA of the CDR3 is TGCAGTGCATTAGGGGGACGTGAGACTGAAGCTTTCTTT.

This clonotype was picked up a small number of times. The chain uses TRBV6-1 and TRBJ1-4; D not resolved. Trimming took 8 bases from V and 2 from J, leaving 15 bases between them. The germline CDR1 and CDR2 sequences are MNHNS and SASEGT. CDR3 length: 15 residues. CDR3 loop: CASGRADGTNEKLFF. The CDR3 coding sequence is TGTGCCAGCGGGAGGGCCGACGGGACTAATGAAAAACTGTTTTTT.

This clonotype was counted between two and nine times. The chain recombines TRBV7-3 with TRBJ2-6; 11 bases map to TRBD2. The J segment lost 0 bases and the V segment lost 5 bases, leaving 3 bases of the junction unmatched. Germline CDR1 SGHTA, CDR2 FQGTGA. This CDR3 region has 17 residues. The DNA of the CDR3 is TGTGCCAGCAGCAGACTAGCGGGGACCTCTGGGGCCAACGTCCTGACTTTC. Protein product: CASSRLAGTSGANVLTF.

The CDR3 nucleotides are TGTGCCAGCAGTTTGGGTAGTCGGCAAGAGACCCAGTACTTC. This sequence encodes CASSLGSRQETQYF. The rearrangement joins TRBV27 to TRBJ2-5, with D uncertain. The CDR3 has 14 residues. Germline values: CDR1 MNHEY, CDR2 SMNVEV (reference sequence). The V and J ends lost 3 bases and 2 bases respectively, with 10 bases between them.

V is TRBV6-1 and J is TRBJ2-2; 9 bases agree with TRBD2. There are 17 residues in the CDR3. The junction had 9 bases not matched to a gene; V was cut back by 5 bases and J by 2 bases. Germline V CDR1 and CDR2: MNHNS, SASEGT. The CDR3 loop is CASSPQGTSLNTGELFF. The DNA for the CDR3 is TGTGCCAGCAGTCCCCAGGGGACTAGCCTTAACACCGGGGAGCTGTTTTTT.

This clonotype was picked up a small number of times. The gene calls are TRBV7-8 and TRBJ1-2; tentative D call: TRBD1 (5 bases). CDR3 length: 15 residues. Trimming pared 1 base from V and 0 bases from J, leaving 9 bases between. CDR1 SGHVS and CDR2 FQNEAQ come from the germline V gene. The CDR3 sequence: CASSLGGTTNYGYTF. In nucleotides, the CDR3 is TGTGCCAGCAGCTTAGGAGGGACGACTAACTATGGCTACACCTTC.

This clonotype was seen at least ten times. The rearrangement joins TRBV16 to TRBJ1-6; perhaps TRBD1 as D (6 bases). The germline V gene has CDR1 KGHSY and CDR2 FQNENV. Trimming took off 2 bases at V and 10 bases at J, with 12 bases between the two ends. The CDR3 has 14 residues. The CDR3 coding sequence is TGTGCCAGCAGCCAAGTAAGGGGGAACTCACCCCTCCACTTT. Residues: CASSQVRGNSPLHF.